The clone carrying this TCR beta chain was picked up a small number of times. What it binds is not known. The record originates from a study of T-cell memory formation after mild COVID-19. Study in general: The TCR clusters were mostly specific to one donor. General observations from the study: CD4/CD8 balance held among clones contracting day 15 to 85, and later expanders leaned CD4+.

V shed 0 bases and J 5 bases; nucleotides not matched to a gene: 7. The CDR3 contains 15 residues. Germline loops: CDR1 SGHRS, CDR2 YFSETQ. TCRdb reprocessed the 5' RACE reads via MiXCR and lists one record per CDR3 protein. This sample has hundreds of thousands of distinct CDR3 sequences, with roughly 25% found just once. The origin of this receptor is an adult woman who had mild COVID-19 (a few samples of this study predate the infection). Cell type and time point are not known. This sequence joins TRBV5-1 and TRBJ2-5; TRBD1 agrees at 7 bases. The sample taken for sequencing was PBMCs or a T cell subset sorted from them (not recorded which). The CDR3 sequence: CASSLVKGAGETQYF. The CDR3 bases are TGCGCCAGCAGCTTGGTGAAGGGGGCTGGGGAGACCCAGTACTTC. The full variable domain, rest sourced from reference TRBV5-1 and TRBJ2-5, is KAGVTQTPRYLIKTRGQQVTLSCSPISGHRSVSWYQQTPGQGLQFLFEYFSETQRNKGNFPGRFSGRQFSNSRSEMNVSTLELGDSALYLCASSLVKGAGETQYFGPGTRLLVL.